The 6 T cell receptor beta chains below come from one sample, sequenced in a study of blood T cell repertoires in COVID-19. Sequenced by immunoSEQ multiplex PCR; TCRdb stores in-frame clones only, minus some. The top ten hold around 2.8% of the sample, which has hundreds of thousands of clones, 70% to 90% seen once. Sequencing input: peripheral blood. All receptors come from a woman aged 30 to 39 with COVID-19, enrolled during active disease.

The chain links TRBV5-8 to TRBJ1-5; 7 bases line up with TRBD1. Germline V gene sequence: CDR1 SGHTS, CDR2 YDEGEE. This CDR3 spans 17 amino acids. The J segment lost 6 bases and the V segment lost 3 bases, leaving 15 bases of the junction unmatched. The CDR3 sequence is CASSYRQGPSQSQPQHF. Written as DNA, the CDR3 is TGTGCCAGCAGCTACCGACAGGGCCCTAGCCAAAGTCAGCCCCAGCATTTT.

This chain joins TRBV30 and TRBJ1-1, with D perhaps TRBD1 (5 bases). This CDR3 region has 13 residues. Between the trimmed V and J ends, which lost 3 bases and 5 bases, there was a span of 13 bases. CDR1 and CDR2 from the germline V gene are GTSNPN and SVGIG (reference sequence). CDR3 DNA sequence: TGTGCCTGGAGCGCAGGGAGGAAAACTGAAGCTTTCTTT. Protein product: CAWSAGRKTEAFF.

This clone was recorded only once. The chain links TRBV4-1 to TRBJ2-1, with 7 bases lining up with TRBD2. CDR1 is MGHRA and CDR2 is YSYEKL in the germline V gene. The CDR3 covers 17 residues. V shed 3 bases, J shed 3 bases, and the junction held 11 bases outside the gene matches. The CDR3 DNA reads as TGCGCCAGCAGCCACCCTATATGGGCTAGCGGCTACAATGAGCAGTTCTTC. It encodes CASSHPIWASGYNEQFF.

The chain joins TRBV5-1 to TRBJ2-3, with 12 bases identical to TRBD2. The V and J ends lost 4 bases and 5 bases, in that order; junction bases with no gene match: 8. Germline CDR1 and CDR2: SGHRS and YFSETQ. The CDR3 loop spans 16 amino acids. The CDR3 spells CASSTGTSGFGDTQYF. CDR3 nucleotides: TGCGCCAGCAGCACGGGGACTAGCGGGTTCGGAGATACGCAGTATTTT.

The gene calls are TRBV29-1 and TRBJ2-7, with unresolved D. The CDR3 runs 13 residues. CDR1 and CDR2 (germline): SQVTM, ANQGSEA. Trimming removed 4 bases at V and 4 bases at J, with 14 bases between. The chain's CDR3 is CSVGGRSRYEQYF. The CDR3 coding sequence is TGCAGCGTTGGCGGAAGGTCCAGATACGAGCAGTACTTC.

This chain connects TRBV25-1 to TRBJ2-1; D ambiguous. The CDR3 is 15 amino acids. Germline V CDR1 and CDR2: MGHDK, SYGVNS. Trimming took off 1 base at V and 4 bases at J, with 11 bases between the two ends. The CDR3 nucleotides are TGTGCCAGCAGTGAATCCCAGGCCCAATACAATGAGCAGTTCTTC. Its translation: CASSESQAQYNEQFF.